A selection of T cell receptor beta chains follows, all from one sample in a study of technical replicates of blood from four donors. Sequenced by immunoSEQ multiplex PCR; TCRdb stores in-frame clones only, minus some. The repertoire holds approximately 45,000 clones, around 97% seen once, with 0.35% to 0.4% in the top ten. Specimen: T cells isolated from PBMCs. The source is a human donor in good health. CDR3s include the opening cysteine and the closing phenylalanine or tryptophan.

TRBV6-6 | CASTTMDRVTEAFF
TRBV19 | CASTLDRGMNTEAFF
TRBV27 | CASSLRASGILNEQFF
TRBV18 | CASSPSTGLVFGANVLTF
TRBV5-4 | CASHGTAYEQYF
TRBV30 | CAWSRFTGGDTQYF
TRBV28 | CASSEAGRGSGNTIYF
TRBV7-9 | CASSSRDRAYEQYF
TRBV29-1 | CSVEDPHSSGRYEQYF
TRBV2 | CASSVADSLNEQFF
TRBV27 | CASSLNQGTEAFF
TRBV15 | CATSRGRGRDEKLFF
TRBV9 | CASERQGYGYTF
TRBV9 | CASSYHRDRDTDTQYF
TRBV19 | CASRGLADPYEQYF
TRBV7-8 | CASSSYYEQYF
TRBV9 | CASSGTGDEKLFF
TRBV7-9 | CASSFSVGGYEQFF